This passage covers 27 T cell receptor beta chains from one sample sequenced in a study of memory CD4+ T cells and cytomegalovirus serostatus (dated by TCRdb to the late 2010s). A FACSAria II was used to sort memory CD4+ T cells, defined as single viable CD3+CD4+CD8-CD45RO+ cells. Library construction relied on the immunoSEQ multiplex PCR assay. TCRdb took this table from immuneACCESS and kept in-frame rearrangements with V and J called. Such tables lack part of the clones; where checked against another copy, unresolved V genes explain under half of the gap, and the rest is unexplained. The sample contains about 100,000 clones, over 70% of them found a single time. Less than 4% of the sample goes to the ten largest clones. The sample taken for sequencing was memory CD4+ T cells from blood. These receptors all stem from an adult in good health and CMV-seropositive.

V usage is TRBV5-4 and J usage is TRBJ1-1; D is unclear. Germline assignment: CDR1 SGHNT and CDR2 YYREEE (reference sequence). V was pared by 0 bases and J by 11 bases, with 8 bases between. This CDR3 contains 11 residues. In nucleotides, the CDR3 is TGTGCCAGCAGCTTGGGGCCCGCGGCTTTCTTT. It is translated as CASSLGPAAFF.

This clone counts as large (0.1 to 1%). The V call is TRBV6-5, the J call TRBJ1-2; maybe TRBD1 (5 bases). The CDR3 spans 13 residues. Germline V gene lookup returns CDR1 MNHEY and CDR2 SVGAGI. V shed 6 bases and J shed 6 bases, with 14 bases lying between them. The CDR3 sequence is CASSWGTDNGYTF. Written as DNA, the CDR3 is TGTGCCAGCAGCTGGGGCACCGACAATGGCTACACCTTC.

CDR3 in amino acids: CASTRRRGGTEFSEKLFF. CDR3 sequence (DNA): TGTGCCAGCACCCGTAGAAGGGGGGGAACCGAGTTTAGTGAAAAACTGTTTTTT. This chain links TRBV28 with TRBJ1-4; TRBD1 is a possible D gene (6 bases). Looked up from germline, CDR1 is MDHEN and CDR2 is SYDVKM. CDR3 length equals 18 residues. Trimming removed 7 bases from V and 7 bases from J, with 28 bases in between.

The chain recombines TRBV12-5 with TRBJ2-5, with TRBD1 matching 7 bases. V lost 6 bases to trimming and J lost 4 bases; unmatched junction nucleotides: 5. This CDR3 region has 13 residues. Per the germline V gene, CDR1 is LGHNT and CDR2 is FRNRAP. CDR3 sequence (DNA): TGTGCTAGTGGAGTTACAGGGGTAGAGACCCAGTACTTC. Translated, it gives CASGVTGVETQYF.

This clone showed up just once. This rearrangement joins TRBV28 to TRBJ2-7; weak D call: TRBD2 (6 bases). Deletions cut 4 bases from V and 3 bases from J, with 10 bases between. Germline V gene lookup returns CDR1 MDHEN and CDR2 SYDVKM. The CDR3 runs 13 residues. This CDR3 is CASSSIGGYEQYF. In nucleotides, the CDR3 is TGTGCCAGCAGTTCGATCGGGGGCTACGAGCAGTACTTC. Supplemented by reference TRBV28 and TRBJ2-7, the full variable domain reads DVKVTQSSRYLVKRTGEKVFLECVQDMDHENMFWYRQDPGLGLRLIYFSYDVKMKEKGDIPEGYSVSREKKERFSLILESASTNQTSMYLCASSSIGGYEQYFGPGTRLTVT.

The rearrangement uses TRBV6-6 and TRBJ2-1; tentatively, D is TRBD1 or TRBD2 (6 bases each). This CDR3 region has 16 residues. CDR1 and CDR2 from the germline V gene are MNHNY and SVGAGI (reference sequence). Trimming removed 2 bases at V and 6 bases at J, with 17 bases between. The CDR3 nucleotides read TGTGCCAGCAGTTACCGAACAGGGCGGGGATTCAATGAGCAGTTCTTC. Translation: CASSYRTGRGFNEQFF.

The V gene is TRBV4-2, the J gene TRBJ2-5; 10 bases map to TRBD2. Germline CDR1 LGHNA, CDR2 YNFKEQ. V was pared by 0 bases and J by 4 bases, with 8 bases of the junction left unmatched. The CDR3 runs 17 residues. The CDR3 region is CASSQEGSGRFRETQYF. The CDR3 DNA follows: TGTGCCAGCAGCCAAGAAGGTAGCGGGAGGTTCAGAGAGACCCAGTACTTC.

J is TRBJ1-2 and V is TRBV6-1; TRBD1 might be the D (6 bases). V was clipped by 2 bases and J by 7 bases, with 17 bases between them. Germline assignment: CDR1 MNHNS and CDR2 SASEGT. This CDR3 is built from 15 residues. The CDR3 here is CASSEMRGAWGGYTF. For the CDR3, the DNA is TGTGCCAGCAGTGAAATGAGGGGGGCTTGGGGTGGCTACACCTTC.

The table lists this clone with a few counts. J is TRBJ1-5 and V is TRBV5-1; D perhaps matches TRBD1 (5 bases). CDR1 and CDR2 from the germline V gene are SGHRS and YFSETQ. Deletions cut 0 bases from V and 1 base from J, with 8 bases between. CDR3 length: 15 amino acids. CDR3 sequence reads: CASSLEGASNQPQHF. CDR3 DNA: TGCGCCAGCAGCTTGGAAGGGGCGAGCAATCAGCCCCAGCATTTT.

The chain couples TRBV7-6 to TRBJ1-1; 11 bases are a match to TRBD1. Trimming took 1 base from V and 5 from J; bases not matched to a gene: 3. The CDR3 covers 15 residues. CDR1 SGHVS and CDR2 FNYEAQ come from the germline V gene. The CDR3 DNA sequence: TGTGCCAGCAGCTTAGTGGGGACAGGGGGGACTGAAGCTTTCTTT. Translating it yields CASSLVGTGGTEAFF.

V gene TRBV28 combines with J gene TRBJ1-1, with D unresolved. V shed 10 bases and J shed 4 bases, with 16 bases lying between them. The CDR3 runs to 13 residues. The germline gives CDR1 MDHEN, CDR2 SYDVKM. The CDR3 loop is CATGQGDSTEAFF. The CDR3 DNA reads TGTGCCACCGGCCAAGGAGATTCCACTGAAGCTTTCTTT.

This chain links TRBV2 with TRBJ1-1; no reliable D call. The CDR3 totals 12 residues. Germline CDR1 SNHLY, CDR2 FYNNEI. V dropped 5 bases and J dropped 11 bases, with 15 bases sitting between them. CDR3 coding DNA: TGTGCCAGCAGTTACACTGGGGATGGGGCTTTCTTT. Its protein is CASSYTGDGAFF.

This clone was seen a single time. The chain combines TRBV28 with TRBJ2-5, with 10 bases fitting TRBD1. Germline-derived CDR1 and CDR2 are MDHEN and SYDVKM. CDR3 size: 16 residues. V lost 5 bases, J lost 7 bases, and 13 bases stayed unmatched. CDR3 sequence: CASSLPGQGTRGTQYF. The CDR3 DNA sequence: TGTGCCAGCAGTCTACCGGGACAGGGGACCCGGGGGACCCAGTACTTC.

V gene TRBV11-2 combines with J gene TRBJ2-5; 9 bases fit TRBD2. V gave up 1 base and J gave up 3 bases; unmatched junction bases: 3. CDR3 length: 15 residues. CDR1 is SGHAT, CDR2 FQNNGV, per germline. CDR3 DNA sequence: TGTGCCAGCAGCTTAGTACCTAGCGGGGAAGAGACCCAGTACTTC. Its translation: CASSLVPSGEETQYF. Variable domain in full (rest from reference TRBV11-2 and TRBJ2-5): EAGVAQSPRYKIIEKRQSVAFWCNPISGHATLYWYQQILGQGPKLLIQFQNNGVVDDSQLPKDRFSAERLKGVDSTLKIQPAKLEDSAVYLCASSLVPSGEETQYFGPGTRLLVL.

The rearrangement links TRBV21-1 to TRBJ1-5; the DNA was not compared with TRBD1, the D call given in the table. TRBV21-1 is an annotated pseudogene. This CDR3 comprises 18 residues. DNA for the CDR3: TGTGCCAGCAGCCCCAAGTGGCAGGGCCCGCCTTGCAATCAGCCCCAGCATTTT. Protein: CASSPKWQGPPCNQPQHF.

The chain employs TRBV7-3 and TRBJ2-5; D not resolved. CDR3 length equals 15 residues. Germline loops: CDR1 SGHTA, CDR2 FQGTGA. V was trimmed by 5 bases and J by 1 base, leaving 14 bases between them. The CDR3 DNA follows: TGTGCCAGCAGCCCGACGGCTGGTAGCCAAGAGACCCAGTACTTC. This encodes CASSPTAGSQETQYF.

Comments on this clone: It is unclear where the CDR3 begins or ends on the DNA, so no DNA is shown, and the CDR3 is as TCRdb lists it. The chain joins TRBV28 to TRBJ2-1; whether TRBD2, the table's D call, matches the DNA was not checked. The CDR3 is made up of 15 amino acids, end residues included. Looked up from germline, CDR1 is MDHEN and CDR2 is SYDVKM. This chain's CDR3 is CASSSSGLADNEQFF.

The chain combines TRBV30 with TRBJ2-5; possible D gene TRBD1, 6 bases. V shed 5 bases and J shed 2 bases, with 12 bases lying between them. Germline V gives CDR1 GTSNPN, CDR2 SVGIG (reference sequence). This CDR3 is 13 amino acids long. CDR3 bases: TGTGCCTGGGAGCGGACAGTTCAAGAGACCCAGTACTTC. Translation gives CAWERTVQETQYF.

The chain uses TRBV6-1 and TRBJ2-5, with 8 bases aligning to TRBD1. This CDR3 has 13 residues. With V trimmed by 6 bases and J by 4 bases, 4 bases remained unmatched. CDR1 MNHNS and CDR2 SASEGT come from the germline V gene. The DNA of the CDR3 is TGTGCCAGCAGGGGGACAGGTTCAGAGACCCAGTACTTC. Protein: CASRGTGSETQYF.

The chain is built from TRBV6-5 and TRBJ1-1; 10 bases agree with TRBD1. Germline CDR1 and CDR2: MNHEY and SVGAGI. With 2 bases clipped from V and 5 bases from J, the junction kept 2 bases outside the gene matches. The CDR3 sequence is 14 residues long. CDR3 nucleotide sequence: TGTGCCAGCAGTTACGGGACAGGGGATACTGAAGCTTTCTTT. It encodes CASSYGTGDTEAFF.

The chain uses TRBV29-1 and TRBJ2-5; the match to TRBD2 covers 7 bases. The junction had 5 bases not matched to a gene; V was cut back by 3 bases and J by 4 bases. CDR3 size: 13 residues. Germline V gene sequence: CDR1 SQVTM, CDR2 ANQGSEA. CDR3 loop: CSVERVAGETQYF. Written as DNA, the CDR3 is TGCAGCGTTGAGAGGGTAGCGGGAGAGACCCAGTACTTC.

CDR3 DNA sequence: TGTGCCAGCAGTTACTCGCGTAGGACGGGGTACACCTTC. This sequence encodes CASSYSRRTGYTF. V usage is TRBV6-5 and J usage is TRBJ1-2; D call uncertain. The CDR3 is made up of 13 amino acids. Between the trimmed V and J ends, which lost 0 bases and 11 bases, there was a span of 13 bases. Germline V gene sequence: CDR1 MNHEY, CDR2 SVGAGI.

The V gene is TRBV28, the J gene TRBJ1-5; 9 nucleotides match TRBD1. Per the germline V gene, CDR1 is MDHEN and CDR2 is SYDVKM. The CDR3 spans 14 residues. With 2 bases clipped from V and 7 bases from J, the junction kept 3 bases outside the gene matches. The CDR3 region is CASSLVQGAQPQHF. The CDR3 DNA reads as TGTGCCAGCAGTTTAGTACAGGGGGCCCAGCCCCAGCATTTT.

The chain links TRBV29-1 to TRBJ2-3; TRBD2 agrees at 9 bases. The CDR3 is made up of 15 amino acids. V trimming: 4 bases; J trimming: 2 bases; junction bases outside the gene matches: 7. Germline CDR1 and CDR2: SQVTM and ANQGSEA. CDR3 sequence (DNA): TGCAGCGTTGTATGGACTAGCGAAATCACAGATACGCAGTATTTT. Residues: CSVVWTSEITDTQYF.

The CDR3 DNA follows: TGCGCCAGCAGCAGCCTACCGGGGCGGACAAACACCGGGGAGCTGTTTTTT. Its protein product is CASSSLPGRTNTGELFF. J is TRBJ2-2 and V is TRBV5-1; the D call may be TRBD1 or TRBD2 (5 bases each). This CDR3 spans 17 amino acids. The germline gives CDR1 SGHRS, CDR2 YFSETQ. V lost 4 bases, J lost 2 bases, and 18 bases lay in between.

The chain links TRBV7-9 to TRBJ1-1, with 11 bases lining up with TRBD1. V gave up 5 bases and J gave up 4 bases; unmatched junction bases: 6. The germline CDR1 and CDR2 sequences are SEHNR and FQNEAQ (reference sequence). The CDR3 contains 15 residues. CDR3 bases: TGTGCCAGCAGCCAATCGGGACAGGGGGGCACTGAAGCTTTCTTT. It is translated as CASSQSGQGGTEAFF.

The chain recombines TRBV30 with TRBJ1-3; D remains ambiguous. This CDR3 has 14 amino acids. The V gene lost 0 bases and the J gene lost 0 bases, with 6 bases spanning the gap. Germline CDR1 and CDR2: GTSNPN and SVGIG (reference sequence). The CDR3 spells CAWSVKSSGNTIYF. In nucleotides, the CDR3 is TGTGCCTGGAGTGTAAAGAGCTCTGGAAACACCATATATTTT.